The next 20 T cell receptor beta chains were all read from a single sample in a study of blood T cell repertoires in COVID-19. Sequencing was performed with immunoSEQ multiplex PCR; in TCRdb, only in-frame clones are kept and a portion is missing. The table lists 90,000 or so clones, about 86% of them singletons. The material sequenced was peripheral blood. These receptors were collected from a man aged 80 or over with active or convalescent COVID-19.

This sequence joins TRBV29-1 and TRBJ2-5; D unresolved. The CDR3 runs to 13 residues. Germline lookup yields CDR1 SQVTM and CDR2 ANQGSEA. V gave up 5 bases and J gave up 3 bases, with 13 bases separating them. The CDR3, as DNA: TGCAGCGTTCTACGGTACAGAAAAGAGACCCAGTACTTC. It specifies CSVLRYRKETQYF.

A single count supports this clone. The CDR3 loop is CASSWTPGTANTGELFF. In DNA form, the CDR3 reads TGCGCCAGCAGCTGGACCCCCGGGACAGCGAACACCGGGGAGCTGTTTTTT. The chain carries TRBV5-1 and TRBJ2-2; 7 bases agree with TRBD1. The CDR3 runs 17 residues. J was trimmed by 0 bases and V by 3 bases; bases with no gene match: 8. The V gene's germline CDR1 is SGHRS and CDR2 YFSETQ.

This sequence joins TRBV9 and TRBJ2-3; perhaps TRBD2 as D (6 bases). Germline lookup yields CDR1 SGDLS and CDR2 YYNGEE. V lost 0 bases and J lost 4, with 12 bases in between. The CDR3 covers 15 residues. CDR3 nucleotides: TGTGCCAGCAGCGTAGCTGACGGGAGAGCAGATACGCAGTATTTT. Its protein is CASSVADGRADTQYF.

This rearrangement joins TRBV7-8 to TRBJ2-5; D is perhaps TRBD2 (5 bases). Deletions cut 1 base from V and 5 bases from J, with 8 bases between. The CDR3 covers 13 residues. The germline V gene encodes CDR1 SGHVS and CDR2 FQNEAQ. In DNA form, the CDR3 reads TGTGCCAGCAGCTTAGGACTAAGGGAGACCCAGTACTTC. This encodes CASSLGLRETQYF.

V and J are TRBV11-2 and TRBJ1-3; 7 bases agree with TRBD1. The CDR3 totals 15 residues. Germline V gene lookup returns CDR1 SGHAT and CDR2 FQNNGV. V lost 5 bases, J lost 0 bases, and 4 bases stayed unmatched. The CDR3: CASSPGQNSGNTIYF. The CDR3 nucleotides are TGTGCCAGCAGCCCGGGACAGAACTCTGGAAACACCATATATTTT.

Turning to this clone: The same CDR3 arises from other DNA sequences in this sample as well. This sequence joins TRBV12-3 or TRBV12-4 and TRBJ1-2; TRBD1 is a possible D gene (6 bases). This CDR3 has 12 amino acids. V was pared by 3 bases and J by 4 bases, with 6 bases between. The CDR3 reads CASSLDSYGYTF. DNA for the CDR3: TGTGCCAGCAGTTTGGACAGCTATGGCTACACCTTC.

The CDR3 DNA reads TGCGCCAGCGCCCCGTTTGAGGGCTCAGATACGCAGTATTTT. This sequence encodes CASAPFEGSDTQYF. The chain couples TRBV5-1 to TRBJ2-3; D perhaps matches TRBD2 (5 bases). The CDR3 is made up of 14 amino acids. The ends were cut back, 7 bases at V and 4 bases at J, with 16 bases in the middle. Germline V gene sequence: CDR1 SGHRS, CDR2 YFSETQ.

This sequence joins TRBV18 and TRBJ2-2; a weak D match, TRBD1 (5 bases). Looked up from germline, CDR1 is KGHSH and CDR2 is LQKENI. The CDR3 is 13 amino acids. Trimming stripped 6 bases from V and 4 bases from J, with 9 bases between. CDR3 nucleotide sequence: TGTGCCAGCTCGTCAGGGTCCACCGGGGAGCTGTTTTTT. Translating it yields CASSSGSTGELFF.

This chain joins TRBV29-1 and TRBJ2-3, with D uncertain. V lost 4 bases, J lost 0 bases, and 5 bases lay in between. The V gene's germline CDR1 is SQVTM and CDR2 ANQGSEA. This CDR3 has 12 residues. As DNA, the CDR3 is TGCAGCGTTGCCGGGAGCACAGATACGCAGTATTTT. Translating it yields CSVAGSTDTQYF.

This clone was seen a single time. The chain joins TRBV5-1 to TRBJ1-4; TRBD1 matches at 10 bases. Looked up from germline, CDR1 is SGHRS and CDR2 is YFSETQ. With V trimmed by 0 bases and J by 4 bases, 3 bases remained unmatched. The CDR3 loop spans 16 amino acids. The CDR3 nucleotides read TGCGCCAGCAGCTTGGGACAGGGGGCGGATAATGAAAAACTGTTTTTT. Protein: CASSLGQGADNEKLFF.

The J gene is TRBJ2-1, the V gene TRBV6-5, with 7 nucleotides matching TRBD2. This CDR3 is built from 13 residues. The V and J ends lost 4 bases and 9 bases, in that order; junction bases with no gene match: 6. Germline values: CDR1 MNHEY, CDR2 SVGAGI. This CDR3 reads CASSSRRGTEQFF. CDR3 DNA sequence: TGTGCCAGCAGTTCACGGCGGGGGACTGAGCAGTTCTTC.

The chain is built from TRBV18 and TRBJ1-2; possible D gene TRBD1, 5 bases. Between the trimmed V and J ends, which lost 3 bases and 6 bases, there was a span of 8 bases. Per the germline V gene, CDR1 is KGHSH and CDR2 is LQKENI. The CDR3 runs 12 residues. CDR3 DNA sequence: TGTGCCAGCTCACCCTCGGGGGATGGCTACACCTTC. Translating it yields CASSPSGDGYTF.

The chain is built from TRBV28 and TRBJ1-5; 8 bases line up with TRBD1. J gave up 0 bases and V 6 bases, and 4 bases lay outside the gene matches. Germline V gives CDR1 MDHEN, CDR2 SYDVKM. This CDR3 contains 15 residues. The CDR3 coding sequence is TGTGCCAGCAGACCGACAGGGGATAGCAATCAGCCCCAGCATTTT. Encoded protein: CASRPTGDSNQPQHF.

V gene TRBV18 combines with J gene TRBJ2-3; D gene unclear. The ends were cut back, 6 bases at V and 0 bases at J, with 16 bases in the middle. Germline values: CDR1 KGHSH, CDR2 LQKENI. CDR3 size: 16 residues. Here the CDR3 DNA reads TGTGCCAGCTCCCAGTTTTCTTCCTCGAGCACAGATACGCAGTATTTT. It specifies CASSQFSSSSTDTQYF.

CDR3 nucleotides: TGTGCCAGCAGTGACTCGAGCGGGAGCAATGAGCAGTTCTTC. Its translation is CASSDSSGSNEQFF. V and J are TRBV6-4 and TRBJ2-1, with 8 bases fitting TRBD2. The V and J ends lost 0 bases and 6 bases, in that order; junction bases with no gene match: 1. The germline V gene has CDR1 MRHNA and CDR2 SNTAGT. CDR3 size: 14 residues.

The chain combines TRBV4-3 with TRBJ1-5, with D unclear. This CDR3 region has 13 residues. Per the germline V gene, CDR1 is LGHNA and CDR2 is YSLEER. V lost 0 bases, J lost 6 bases, and 6 bases lay in between. CDR3 residues: CASSQDIGQPQHF. The DNA for the CDR3 is TGCGCCAGCAGCCAAGATATCGGTCAGCCCCAGCATTTT.

This chain uses TRBV24-1 with TRBJ2-2; 10 nucleotides line up with TRBD1. V shed 4 bases, J shed 6 bases, and the junction held 4 bases outside the gene matches. Germline CDR1 is KGHDR and CDR2 is SFDVKD. This CDR3 is 15 amino acids long. DNA for the CDR3: TGTGCCACCAGTGACTCCGGACAGGGGGCCGGGGAGCTGTTTTTT. It translates to CATSDSGQGAGELFF.

The gene calls are TRBV4-3 and TRBJ1-4; D call uncertain. This CDR3 has 13 residues. The germline V and J ends were trimmed by 0 bases and 8 bases, with 7 bases remaining between them. CDR1 LGHNA and CDR2 YSLEER come from the germline V gene. The CDR3 DNA sequence: TGCGCCAGCAGCCAAGATATGAGAGAAAAACTGTTTTTT. Its protein product is CASSQDMREKLFF.

In this sample, this clone turned up a few times. The chain employs TRBV9 and TRBJ2-3, with 7 bases identical to TRBD2. The CDR3 totals 16 residues. V lost 0 bases and J lost 0; bases outside the gene matches: 4. The germline V gene encodes CDR1 SGDLS and CDR2 YYNGEE. For the CDR3, the DNA is TGTGCCAGCAGCGTAGATAATAGCGGGAGCACAGATACGCAGTATTTT. Encoded protein: CASSVDNSGSTDTQYF.

V and J are TRBV5-8 and TRBJ1-6; D possibly corresponds to TRBD1 (5 bases). Trimming took 3 bases from V and 0 from J, leaving 13 bases between them. The CDR3 runs to 17 residues. The V gene's germline CDR1 is SGHTS and CDR2 YDEGEE. In DNA, the CDR3 is TGTGCCAGCAGCTGGGGCGACCCGGCCTCCTATAATTCACCCCTCCACTTT. Translating it yields CASSWGDPASYNSPLHF.